These 27 T cell receptor beta chains were sequenced from one sample in a study of blood T cell repertoires in COVID-19. The data were produced by immunoSEQ multiplex PCR, yet TCRdb's version contains in-frame clones alone and is incomplete. This sample has about 57,000 clones, with about 80% found just once. Sequencing was performed on peripheral blood. Receptor source: a human donor in a cohort sampled during active COVID-19.

The V gene is TRBV11-3, the J gene TRBJ2-3; 9 nucleotides line up with TRBD1. There are 15 residues in the CDR3. With V trimmed by 4 bases and J by 4 bases, 6 bases remained unmatched. Per the germline V gene, CDR1 is SGHNT and CDR2 is YENEEA. The CDR3 DNA is TGTGCCAGCAGCTCGGGACAGGGAGAATCAGATACGCAGTATTTT. Translation: CASSSGQGESDTQYF.

This sequence joins TRBV2 and TRBJ1-5; tentatively, D is TRBD1 (5 bases). CDR1 and CDR2 from the germline V gene are SNHLY and FYNNEI. The CDR3 length is 15 residues. V was cut by 6 bases and J by 3 bases, with 15 bases left in between. The CDR3, as DNA: TGTGCCAGCAGGGCCAACGGGGGAACCAATCAGCCCCAGCATTTT. Translated: CASRANGGTNQPQHF.

The V gene is TRBV30, the J gene TRBJ2-2; D possibly corresponds to TRBD1 (5 bases). V lost 2 bases, J lost 3 bases, and 10 bases lay in between. The CDR3 is made up of 14 amino acids. Germline V gene data show CDR1 as GTSNPN and CDR2 as SVGIG (reference sequence). DNA of the CDR3: TGTGCCTGGAGTCAGGGATTGCACACCGGGGAGCTGTTTTTT. It is translated as CAWSQGLHTGELFF.

The chain has TRBV7-8 and TRBJ1-1; the match to TRBD1 covers 7 bases. There are 13 residues in the CDR3. The junction had 4 bases not matched to a gene; V was cut back by 5 bases and J by 4 bases. CDR1 is SGHVS, CDR2 FQNEAQ, per germline. CDR3 DNA sequence: TGTGCCAGCAGCCGACAGGGCCCCACTGAAGCTTTCTTT. It encodes CASSRQGPTEAFF. The complete variable domain, with remaining parts taken from reference TRBV7-8 and TRBJ1-1, reads GAGVSQSPRYKVAKRGQDVALRCDPISGHVSLFWYQQALGQGPEFLTYFQNEAQLDKSGLPSDRFFAERPEGSVSTLKIQRTQQEDSAVYLCASSRQGPTEAFFGQGTRLTVV.

This rearrangement joins TRBV27 to TRBJ2-4; weak D call: TRBD2 (5 bases). Germline V CDR1 and CDR2: MNHEY, SMNVEV (reference sequence). This CDR3 has 13 residues. V was clipped by 8 bases and J by 1 base, with 9 bases between them. CDR3: CASGEGAKNIQYF. CDR3 nucleotide sequence: TGTGCCAGCGGAGAGGGTGCCAAAAACATTCAGTACTTC.

V and J are TRBV7-9 and TRBJ1-1; the match to TRBD1 covers 11 bases. From germline, CDR1 is SEHNR and CDR2 FQNEAQ (reference sequence). This CDR3 comprises 14 residues. V shed 4 bases and J 3 bases; nucleotides not matched to a gene: 1. CDR3 sequence: CASSWTGGYTEAFF. Here the CDR3 DNA reads TGTGCCAGCAGCTGGACAGGGGGCTACACTGAAGCTTTCTTT.

CDR3 bases: TGTGCCAGTAGTACCTTAGGGGGTTCGGACACCGGGGAGCTGTTTTTT. Translating it yields CASSTLGGSDTGELFF. This rearrangement joins TRBV19 to TRBJ2-2; D might be TRBD1 (6 bases). V gave up 4 bases and J gave up 3 bases, with 15 bases separating them. Germline V gives CDR1 LNHDA, CDR2 SQIVND (reference sequence). The CDR3 runs to 16 residues.

This rearrangement joins TRBV6-6 to TRBJ1-5, with unresolved D. This CDR3 spans 14 amino acids. The V and J ends lost 0 bases and 6 bases respectively, with 9 bases between them. The germline V gene has CDR1 MNHNY and CDR2 SVGAGI (reference sequence). The CDR3 reads CASSYSTSGQPQHF. The CDR3 DNA sequence: TGTGCCAGCAGTTACTCGACGAGCGGTCAGCCCCAGCATTTT.

This clone was seen a single time. The chain carries TRBV21-1 and TRBJ2-1; the table's D call, TRBD1, has no DNA check behind it. TRBV21-1 is a known pseudogene. The CDR3 is 18 amino acids. CDR3 DNA: TGTGCCAGCAGCACGTCCTCTTGTAGGGGGAGCAGAAAAAATGAGCAGTTCTTC. Translation gives CASSTSSCRGSRKNEQFF.

The chain combines TRBV30 with TRBJ1-2; 8 bases are a match to TRBD1. J lost 8 bases, V lost 4 bases, and 12 bases had no gene match. Germline CDR1 reads GTSNPN; CDR2 reads SVGIG (reference sequence). The CDR3 extends over 14 amino acids. CDR3 region: CAWMYGQGRGGYTF. In DNA, the CDR3 is TGTGCCTGGATGTACGGACAGGGAAGGGGCGGCTACACCTTC. Supplemented by reference TRBV30 and TRBJ1-2, the full variable domain reads SQTIHQWPATLVQPVGSPLSLECTVEGTSNPNLYWYRQAAGRGLQLLFYSVGIGQISSEVPQNLSASRPQDRQFILSSKKLLLSDSGFYLCAWMYGQGRGGYTFGSGTRLTVV.

This chain joins TRBV3-1 (or the pseudogene TRBV3-2) and TRBJ1-1; TRBD1 aligns across 7 bases. Germline V gene lookup returns CDR1 LGHDT and CDR2 YNNKEL (reference sequence). This CDR3 is 13 amino acids long. V gave up 4 bases and J gave up 8 bases; unmatched junction bases: 7. Here the CDR3 DNA reads TGTGCCAGCAGCCTCCAGACAGGGAACGAAGCTTTCTTT. Its protein product is CASSLQTGNEAFF.

V gene TRBV11-2 combines with J gene TRBJ1-1; 11 nucleotides align to TRBD1. The CDR3 is made up of 15 amino acids. J gave up 4 bases and V 5 bases, and 6 bases lay outside the gene matches. The germline gives CDR1 SGHAT, CDR2 FQNNGV. CDR3 sequence reads: CASSTGQGEATEAFF. The DNA for the CDR3 is TGTGCCAGCAGCACGGGACAGGGGGAGGCCACTGAAGCTTTCTTT.

This clone showed up just once. The chain has TRBV9 and TRBJ2-5, with TRBD1 matching 8 bases. CDR3 size: 15 residues. The trim removed 4 bases at V and 4 bases at J, leaving 9 bases unmatched. Germline CDR1 SGDLS, CDR2 YYNGEE. CDR3 sequence: CASSPSSQGVETQYF. The CDR3 bases are TGTGCCAGCAGCCCTTCTTCACAGGGGGTAGAGACCCAGTACTTC.

Concerning this clone itself: Possible read error: a much larger clone is one base away. The chain combines TRBV11-3 with TRBJ2-3; D call uncertain. The ends were cut back, 4 bases at V and 1 base at J, with 6 bases in the middle. The CDR3 totals 13 residues. Germline CDR1 SGHNT, CDR2 YENEEA. The CDR3 reads CASSSAGTDTQYF. The CDR3 DNA follows: TGTGCCAGCAGCTCGGCGGGCACAGATACGCAGTATTTT.

This clone has only a few counts. The chain combines TRBV24-1 with TRBJ2-5; 7 nucleotides line up with TRBD1. The CDR3 spans 16 residues. The V segment lost 3 bases and the J segment 5 bases; nucleotides outside the gene matches: 11. Germline V gives CDR1 KGHDR, CDR2 SFDVKD. CDR3: CATSDVLKGAGETQYF. The CDR3 DNA follows: TGTGCCACCAGTGATGTACTAAAGGGGGCCGGCGAGACCCAGTACTTC.

V gene TRBV11-3 combines with J gene TRBJ2-2, with D possibly TRBD1 on 5 matching bases. The CDR3 spans 14 residues. CDR1 and CDR2 (germline): SGHNT, YENEEA. The V gene lost 5 bases and the J gene lost 3 bases, with 10 bases spanning the gap. CDR3 DNA sequence: TGTGCCAGCAGCCTTCAGGGTGACACCGGGGAGCTGTTTTTT. It encodes CASSLQGDTGELFF.

A few counts support this clone. The chain uses TRBV18 and TRBJ2-1, with TRBD2 matching 9 bases. Germline CDR1 is KGHSH and CDR2 is LQKENI. J was trimmed by 4 bases and V by 3 bases; bases with no gene match: 7. CDR3 length equals 16 residues. The CDR3 sequence is CASSPGISGSYNEQFF. The CDR3 DNA follows: TGTGCCAGCTCACCGGGAATTAGCGGGAGTTACAATGAGCAGTTCTTC.

The chain has TRBV5-1 and TRBJ2-1; D might be TRBD1 (6 bases). V lost 2 bases and J 4 bases, leaving 7 bases between the germline ends. The CDR3 covers 13 residues. Looked up from germline, CDR1 is SGHRS and CDR2 is YFSETQ. CDR3 sequence: CASSLDRYNEQFF. The CDR3 DNA reads TGCGCCAGCAGCTTAGACAGGTACAATGAGCAGTTCTTC. The full variable domain, rest sourced from reference TRBV5-1 and TRBJ2-1, is KAGVTQTPRYLIKTRGQQVTLSCSPISGHRSVSWYQQTPGQGLQFLFEYFSETQRNKGNFPGRFSGRQFSNSRSEMNVSTLELGDSALYLCASSLDRYNEQFFGPGTRLTVL.

The chain employs TRBV5-8 and TRBJ2-2; the D gene is possibly TRBD2 (6 bases). Germline CDR1 SGHTS, CDR2 YDEGEE. CDR3 length: 16 amino acids. Between the trimmed V and J ends, which lost 5 bases and 0 bases, there was a span of 14 bases. The CDR3, as DNA: TGTGCCAGCAGTCGAGGGAGGATAACGAACACCGGGGAGCTGTTTTTT. The encoded protein is CASSRGRITNTGELFF.

The gene calls are TRBV6-1 and TRBJ2-3; D uncertain. V lost 2 bases and J lost 3, with 6 bases in between. Germline loops: CDR1 MNHNS, CDR2 SASEGT. This CDR3 has 13 residues. The CDR3, as DNA: TGTGCCAGCAGTGAACCCCTTACAGATACGCAGTATTTT. It translates to CASSEPLTDTQYF.

The chain uses TRBV4-2 and TRBJ2-3; 7 positions match TRBD2. Germline CDR1 LGHNA, CDR2 YNFKEQ. The trim removed 1 base at V and 2 bases at J, leaving 6 bases unmatched. This CDR3 region has 16 residues. DNA for the CDR3: TGTGCCAGCAGCCAAGGGACTAGGTGGTACACAGATACGCAGTATTTT. Translated, it gives CASSQGTRWYTDTQYF.

This rearrangement joins TRBV28 to TRBJ1-1, with 8 positions matching TRBD1. The CDR3 contains 15 residues. The V gene end was trimmed by 6 bases and the J gene end by 10 bases; junction bases not matched to a gene: 16. CDR1 and CDR2 (germline): MDHEN, SYDVKM. For the CDR3, the DNA is TGTGCCAGCAGCCAACGACAGGGGCCAGGGAGGATAGCTTTCTTT. It specifies CASSQRQGPGRIAFF.

The V gene is TRBV19, the J gene TRBJ1-5; the match to TRBD1 covers 10 bases. Germline loops: CDR1 LNHDA, CDR2 SQIVND (reference sequence). The CDR3 extends over 17 amino acids. Trimming at V came to 4 bases and at J to 11 bases, leaving 17 bases not matched to a gene. The CDR3 is CASSTRDRGLHQRAQHF. The CDR3 nucleotides are TGTGCCAGTAGTACCCGGGACAGGGGACTACATCAGCGGGCCCAGCATTTT. The whole variable domain, filled in from reference TRBV19 and TRBJ1-5, reads DGGITQSPKYLFRKEGQNVTLSCEQNLNHDAMYWYRQDPGQGLRLIYYSQIVNDFQKGDIAEGYSVSREKKESFPLTVTSAQKNPTAFYLCASSTRDRGLHQRAQHFGDGTRLSIL.

The chain uses TRBV7-8 and TRBJ1-2; D gene uncertain. V dropped 5 bases and J dropped 2 bases, with 12 bases sitting between them. The CDR3 runs to 14 residues. In germline, CDR1 is SGHVS, CDR2 FQNEAQ. CDR3 sequence reads: CASSPLGVNYGYTF. The DNA of the CDR3 is TGTGCCAGCAGCCCTCTCGGGGTAAACTATGGCTACACCTTC.

The V gene is TRBV6-5, the J gene TRBJ1-3; D uncertain. V lost 11 bases and J lost 7, with 15 bases in between. The CDR3 has 12 amino acids. The germline V gene encodes CDR1 MNHEY and CDR2 SVGAGI. The CDR3 bases are TGTGCCGCCTTTTCGATCGGTAACACCATATATTTT. Protein product: CAAFSIGNTIYF.

Details on this clone: The junction departs from the called germline gene at one end, perhaps through a read error. V is TRBV7-7 and J is TRBJ2-5; tentatively, D is TRBD2 (6 bases). Germline V gene data show CDR1 as SSHAT and CDR2 as FNYEAQ (reference sequence). CDR3 length: 15 amino acids. CDR3 DNA: TGTGCTAGCAGCTTAGTTGGAGGGCGGGAAGAGACCCAGTACTTC. Residues: CASSLVGGREETQYF.

The chain joins TRBV29-1 to TRBJ2-3; D is possibly TRBD1 (5 bases). Germline V CDR1 and CDR2: SQVTM, ANQGSEA. The V end was cut by 6 bases, the J end by 3 bases, with 13 bases between. The CDR3 is 13 amino acids. The CDR3 is CSVIPAGTDTQYF. CDR3 in DNA: TGCAGCGTAATACCGGCAGGGACAGATACGCAGTATTTT.